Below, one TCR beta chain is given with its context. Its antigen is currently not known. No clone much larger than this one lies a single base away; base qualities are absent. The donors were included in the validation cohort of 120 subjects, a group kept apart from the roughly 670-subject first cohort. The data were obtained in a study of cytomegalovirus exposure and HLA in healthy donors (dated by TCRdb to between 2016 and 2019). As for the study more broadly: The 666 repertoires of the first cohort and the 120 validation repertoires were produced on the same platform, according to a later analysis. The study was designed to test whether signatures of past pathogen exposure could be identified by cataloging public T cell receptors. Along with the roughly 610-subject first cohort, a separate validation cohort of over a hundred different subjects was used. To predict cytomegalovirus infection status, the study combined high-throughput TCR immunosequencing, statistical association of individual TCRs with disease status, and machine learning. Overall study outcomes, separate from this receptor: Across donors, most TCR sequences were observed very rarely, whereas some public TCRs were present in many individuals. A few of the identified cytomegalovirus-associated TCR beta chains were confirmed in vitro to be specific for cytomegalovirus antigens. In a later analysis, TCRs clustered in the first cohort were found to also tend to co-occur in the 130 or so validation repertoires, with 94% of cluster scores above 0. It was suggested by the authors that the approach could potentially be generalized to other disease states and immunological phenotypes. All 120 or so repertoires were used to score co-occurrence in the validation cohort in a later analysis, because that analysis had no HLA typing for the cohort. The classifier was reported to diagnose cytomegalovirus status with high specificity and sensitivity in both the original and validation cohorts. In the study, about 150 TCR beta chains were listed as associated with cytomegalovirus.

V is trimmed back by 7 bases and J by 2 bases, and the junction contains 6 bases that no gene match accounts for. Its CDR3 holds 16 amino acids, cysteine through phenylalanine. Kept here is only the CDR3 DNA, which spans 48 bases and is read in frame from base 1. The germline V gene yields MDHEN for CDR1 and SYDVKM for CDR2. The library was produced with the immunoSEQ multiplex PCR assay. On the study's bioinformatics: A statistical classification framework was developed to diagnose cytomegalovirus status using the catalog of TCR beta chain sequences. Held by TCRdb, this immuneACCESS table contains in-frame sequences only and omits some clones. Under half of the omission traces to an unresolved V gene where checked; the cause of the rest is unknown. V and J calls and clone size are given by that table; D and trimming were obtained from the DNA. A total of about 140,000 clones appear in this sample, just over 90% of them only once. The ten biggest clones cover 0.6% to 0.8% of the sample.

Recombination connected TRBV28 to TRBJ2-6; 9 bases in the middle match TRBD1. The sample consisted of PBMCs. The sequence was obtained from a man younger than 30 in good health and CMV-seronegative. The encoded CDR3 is CASTGTGIPGANVLTF. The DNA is TGTGCCAGCACCGGGACAGGGATCCCTGGGGCCAACGTCCTGACTTTC. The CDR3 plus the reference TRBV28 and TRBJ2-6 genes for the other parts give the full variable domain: DVKVTQSSRYLVKRTGEKVFLECVQDMDHENMFWYRQDPGLGLRLIYFSYDVKMKEKGDIPEGYSVSREKKERFSLILESASTNQTSMYLCASTGTGIPGANVLTFGAGSRLTVL.